This T cell receptor (beta chain) is drawn from a study of T cells after posttransplantation cyclophosphamide. Study observations and caveats: TRB overlap between skin or GI tissue T cells and blood was limited.

The assay was immunoSEQ multiplex PCR, and TCRdb's table has in-frame clones only and misses some. The sample lists more than 20,000 clones; 73% were seen once. With regard to this clone: Its antigen is undetermined.

This related bone marrow graft donor gave peripheral blood on the day of marrow donation. This CDR3 has 14 amino acids. Sample: memory CD4+ T cells sorted from PBMCs. The TCR originated in a woman between 55 and 75 years old in good health, CMV-negative, and a related stem cell transplant donor. J is TRBJ1-1 and V is TRBV21-1. TRBV21-1 is a pseudogene locus. CDR3 amino acids: CASLRRQVVTEAFF. CDR3 nucleotide sequence: TGTGCCAGCCTAAGGAGGCAAGTGGTTACTGAAGCTTTCTTT.